These T cell receptor beta chains were read from a single sample in a study of shared clonotypes between healthy human individuals. This table comes from immunoSEQ multiplex PCR, and its TCRdb copy is limited to in-frame clones, with some not included. The sample has about 2.1 million clones, roughly 93% seen once. The sample consisted of naive CD8+ T cells from PBMCs. These receptors came from a man aged 18 to 35 in good health. Some clones in this sample may be carry-over from other donors' samples. CDR3s include the opening cysteine and the closing phenylalanine or tryptophan. A D gene is named only where the DNA matches it firmly. Some rows have no size entry. The others give once, few or many, or a class for an expanded clone.

j_gene | v_gene | len | d_gene | abundance | CDR3aa | CDR3nt
TRBJ2-3 | TRBV10-1 | 14 | . | . | CASSGSAGTDTQYF | TGCGCCAGCTCCGGGTCTGCGGGCACAGATACGCAGTATTTT
TRBJ1-1 | TRBV7-9 | 15 | TRBD1 | few | CASSSPGQGDTEAFF | TGTGCCAGCAGCTCCCCGGGACAGGGGGACACTGAAGCTTTCTTT
TRBJ2-5 | TRBV5-6 | 15 | . | . | CASSWGTGGAETQYF | TGTGCCAGCAGCTGGGGAACAGGGGGGGCGGAGACCCAGTACTTC
TRBJ2-5 | TRBV18 | 17 | TRBD2 | once | CASSPPGLAGIGETQYF | TGTGCCAGCTCACCACCGGGACTAGCGGGAATCGGAGAGACCCAGTACTTC
TRBJ2-7 | TRBV6-5 | 15 | TRBD1 | . | CASSKSGTGMEEQYF | TGTGCCAGCAGTAAATCCGGGACAGGGATGGAGGAGCAGTACTTC
TRBJ2-5 | TRBV7-9 | 16 | . | . | CASSPAERVPQETQYF | TGTGCCAGCAGCCCAGCCGAGCGGGTACCACAAGAGACCCAGTACTTC
TRBJ2-7 | TRBV11-2 | 14 | . | . | CASSLDPVTPEQYF | TGTGCCAGCAGCTTAGACCCCGTTACTCCCGAGCAGTACTTC
TRBJ2-2 | TRBV7-2 | 12 | . | . | CASSLVPQELFF | TGTGCCAGCAGCTTAGTTCCCCAGGAGCTGTTTTTT
TRBJ2-7 | TRBV13 | 13 | . | . | CASSPTSTYEQYF | TGTGCCAGCAGCCCCACTAGTACCTACGAGCAGTACTTC
TRBJ2-7 | TRBV6-6 | 13 | . | once | CASSYYRVLEQYF | TGTGCCAGCAGTTACTACAGGGTCCTCGAGCAGTACTTC
TRBJ2-3 | TRBV7-9 | 15 | . | once | CASSLARTSTDTQYF | TGTGCCAGCAGCTTAGCGAGGACTAGCACAGATACGCAGTATTTT
TRBJ2-7 | TRBV19 | 15 | . | . | CASSIVDMMGYEQYF | TGTGCCAGTAGTATAGTCGATATGATGGGCTACGAGCAGTACTTC
TRBJ2-7 | TRBV27 | 15 | TRBD1 | . | CASSATGGLAYEQYF | TGTGCCAGCAGTGCGACAGGGGGGTTGGCCTACGAGCAGTACTTC
TRBJ2-1 | TRBV7-9 | 15 | . | . | CATIIGTEVGSGQFF | TGTGCCACGATCATCGGGACGGAAGTAGGTAGTGGGCAGTTCTTC
TRBJ2-1 | TRBV27 | 13 | . | . | CASRLVGRNEQFF | TGTGCCAGCAGGCTAGTGGGGCGTAATGAGCAGTTCTTC
TRBJ2-1 | TRBV27 | 13 | . | . | CASSFLAPREQFF | TGTGCCAGCAGTTTTCTAGCGCCCCGTGAGCAGTTCTTC
TRBJ2-1 | TRBV6-4 | 15 | TRBD2 | once | CASSEIAGGHNEQFF | TGTGCCAGCAGCGAGATAGCGGGAGGACACAATGAGCAGTTCTTC
TRBJ2-7 | TRBV19 | 16 | TRBD1 | . | CASLDPDRGPPYEQYF | TGTGCCAGCCTGGACCCGGACAGGGGGCCACCCTACGAGCAGTACTTC
TRBJ1-3 | TRBV2 | 21 | TRBD1 | . | CASSSPRTGIFHFGSGNTIYF | TGTGCCAGCAGCTCCCCCCGGACAGGGATTTTTCATTTTGGGTCTGGAAACACCATATATTTT
TRBJ2-1 | TRBV6-1 | 15 | TRBD2 | . | CASSAGLAGIHEQFF | TGTGCCAGCAGTGCCGGACTAGCGGGAATTCATGAGCAGTTCTTC
TRBJ2-1 | TRBV5-1 | 16 | . | . | CASSDYRTSSYNEQFF | TGCGCCAGCAGCGACTACCGCACGAGCTCCTACAATGAGCAGTTCTTC
TRBJ1-4 | TRBV2 | 15 | TRBD1 | once | CASSPRDRTNEKLFF | TGTGCCAGCAGCCCCCGGGACAGAACTAATGAAAAACTGTTTTTT
TRBJ1-1 | TRBV6-1 | 15 | . | . | CASSEASAPNTEAFF | TGTGCCAGCAGTGAAGCCTCGGCCCCGAACACTGAAGCTTTCTTT
TRBJ2-7 | TRBV7-9 | 14 | TRBD1 | . | CASRPGTGVNEQYF | TGTGCCAGCAGACCAGGGACAGGGGTCAACGAGCAGTACTTC
TRBJ2-7 | TRBV4-1 | 13 | . | . | CASSQVDYYEQYF | TGCGCCAGCAGCCAGGTGGACTACTACGAGCAGTACTTC
TRBJ2-7 | TRBV15 | 15 | TRBD1 | . | CATSDSRDRTYEQYF | TGTGCCACCAGCGACAGTAGGGACAGAACCTACGAGCAGTACTTC
TRBJ2-7 | TRBV9 | 18 | TRBD2 | . | CASSEGDIPTSGSYEQYF | TGTGCCAGCAGCGAGGGGGACATCCCGACTAGCGGGTCCTACGAGCAGTACTTC
TRBJ2-1 | TRBV7-6 | 14 | TRBD1 | . | CASSTRTGLNEQFF | TGTGCCAGCAGCACCCGGACAGGGCTTAATGAGCAGTTCTTC
TRBJ2-2 | TRBV28 | 14 | TRBD2 | . | CASITSGGTGELFF | TGTGCCAGCATTACTAGCGGCGGTACCGGGGAGCTGTTTTTT
TRBJ2-7 | TRBV6-6 | 12 | . | . | CASSSGPYEQYF | TGTGCCAGCAGCTCCGGACCCTACGAGCAGTACTTC
TRBJ2-3 | TRBV6-6 | 16 | . | . | CASSYYRAASTDTQYF | TGTGCCAGCAGTTACTACAGGGCAGCTAGCACAGATACGCAGTATTTT
TRBJ2-7 | TRBV11-2 | 15 | . | . | CASSLVAGEGYEQYF | TGTGCCAGCAGCTTAGTGGCAGGGGAAGGGTACGAGCAGTACTTC
TRBJ2-5 | TRBV7-8 | 13 | TRBD2 | . | CACSGTWQETQYF | TGTGCCTGTAGCGGGACTTGGCAAGAGACCCAGTACTTC
TRBJ2-1 | TRBV25-1 | 12 | . | . | CASSEGFTEQFF | TGTGCCAGCAGTGAAGGTTTCACTGAGCAGTTCTTC
TRBJ2-3 | TRBV7-3 | 17 | TRBD2 | . | CASSTPLSGREADTQYF | TGTGCCAGCAGCACACCTTTAAGCGGGAGGGAGGCAGATACGCAGTATTTT
TRBJ2-7 | TRBV28 | 15 | TRBD2 | . | CASSRASGSPYEQYF | TGTGCCAGCAGTCGGGCTAGCGGGAGCCCCTACGAGCAGTACTTC
TRBJ2-1 | TRBV28 | 15 | TRBD2 | . | CASKTSAGAGNEQFF | TGTGCCAGCAAGACCAGCGCGGGAGCGGGGAATGAGCAGTTCTTC
TRBJ2-7 | TRBV5-8 | 16 | TRBD2 | . | CASSPIAGGSSYEQYF | TGTGCCAGCAGCCCGATAGCGGGAGGGAGCTCCTACGAGCAGTACTTC
TRBJ2-7 | TRBV4-1 | 16 | . | . | CASSQYNSGSSYEQYF | TGCGCCAGCAGCCAATACAACAGTGGGAGCTCCTACGAGCAGTACTTC
TRBJ2-1 | TRBV6-6 | 11 | . | . | CASSWVDEQFF | TGTGCCAGCAGTTGGGTCGATGAGCAGTTCTTC
TRBJ2-2 | TRBV18 | 19 | TRBD2 | . | CASSPGTSGRISATGELFF | TGTGCCAGCTCACCAGGGACTAGCGGGAGGATTAGTGCCACCGGGGAGCTGTTTTTT
TRBJ1-3 | TRBV19 | 15 | . | once | CASSIRDNSGNTIYF | TGTGCCAGTAGTATACGCGACAACTCTGGAAACACCATATATTTT
TRBJ1-3 | TRBV10-1 | 13 | . | . | CASSDSSGNTIYF | TGCGCCAGCAGTGACAGCTCTGGAAACACCATATATTTT
TRBJ1-3 | TRBV9 | 12 | . | . | CASSVDRNTIYF | TGTGCCAGCAGCGTAGACCGGAACACCATATATTTT
TRBJ2-7 | TRBV11-2 | 14 | . | . | CASSPEARGYEQYF | TGTGCCAGCAGCCCAGAGGCCAGAGGATACGAGCAGTACTTC